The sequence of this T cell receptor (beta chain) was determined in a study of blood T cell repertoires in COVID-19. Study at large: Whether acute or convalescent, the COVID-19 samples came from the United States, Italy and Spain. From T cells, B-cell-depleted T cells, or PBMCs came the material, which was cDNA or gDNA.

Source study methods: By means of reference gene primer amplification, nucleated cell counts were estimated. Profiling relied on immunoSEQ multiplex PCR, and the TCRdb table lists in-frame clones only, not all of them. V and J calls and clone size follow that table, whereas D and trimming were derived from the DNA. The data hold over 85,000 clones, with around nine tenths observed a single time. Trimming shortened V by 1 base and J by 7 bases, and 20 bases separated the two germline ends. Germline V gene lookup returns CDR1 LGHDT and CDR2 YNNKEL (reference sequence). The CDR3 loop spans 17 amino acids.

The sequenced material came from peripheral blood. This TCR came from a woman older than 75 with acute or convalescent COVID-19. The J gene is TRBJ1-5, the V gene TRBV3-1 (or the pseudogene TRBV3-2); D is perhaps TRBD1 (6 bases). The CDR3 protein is CASSQGVMPSRGQPQHF. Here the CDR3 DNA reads TGTGCCAGCAGCCAAGGAGTGATGCCGTCGAGGGGGCAGCCCCAGCATTTT.